Included here is one TCR beta chain sequence, with context. Its specificity is unknown. The V gene lost 2 bases and the J gene lost 2 bases, with 8 bases spanning the gap. The germline V gene encodes CDR1 SGHRS and CDR2 YFSETQ. The CDR3 covers 13 residues. This sample was included in a study of OX40 agonist ivuxolimab in advanced cancers. Study conclusions and caveats: With doses of 0.1 to 3.0 mg/kg, CD4+ and CD8+ blood T cells had undergone clonal expansion by week 6.

TCRdb keeps only in-frame clones here, not all; method: immunoSEQ multiplex PCR. Of under 85,000 clones detected, 84% appear once; the ten largest clones hold approximately 7.2%. Sequencing was performed on CD4+ or CD8+ T cells sorted from blood, taken in a trial of the OX40 agonist ivuxolimab. This receptor was obtained from an adult with an advanced solid tumor such as melanoma, head and neck, liver or kidney cancer. The rearrangement uses TRBV5-1 and TRBJ2-7; D call uncertain. CDR3 nucleotides: TGCGCCAGCAGCTTCTCCGGTACCTACGAGCAGTACTTC. Its protein product is CASSFSGTYEQYF.